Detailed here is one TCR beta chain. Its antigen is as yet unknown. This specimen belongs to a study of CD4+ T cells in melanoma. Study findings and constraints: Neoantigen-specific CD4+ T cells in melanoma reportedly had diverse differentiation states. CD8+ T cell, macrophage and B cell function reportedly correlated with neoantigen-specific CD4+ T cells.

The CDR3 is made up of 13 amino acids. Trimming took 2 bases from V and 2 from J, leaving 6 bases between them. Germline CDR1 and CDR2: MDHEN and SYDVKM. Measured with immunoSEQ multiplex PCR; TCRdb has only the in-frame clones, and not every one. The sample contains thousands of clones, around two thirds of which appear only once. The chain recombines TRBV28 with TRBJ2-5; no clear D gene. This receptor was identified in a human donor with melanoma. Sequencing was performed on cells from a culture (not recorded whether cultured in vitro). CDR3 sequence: CASSLGSQETQYF. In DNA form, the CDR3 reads TGTGCCAGCAGTTTAGGGTCGCAAGAGACCCAGTACTTC.